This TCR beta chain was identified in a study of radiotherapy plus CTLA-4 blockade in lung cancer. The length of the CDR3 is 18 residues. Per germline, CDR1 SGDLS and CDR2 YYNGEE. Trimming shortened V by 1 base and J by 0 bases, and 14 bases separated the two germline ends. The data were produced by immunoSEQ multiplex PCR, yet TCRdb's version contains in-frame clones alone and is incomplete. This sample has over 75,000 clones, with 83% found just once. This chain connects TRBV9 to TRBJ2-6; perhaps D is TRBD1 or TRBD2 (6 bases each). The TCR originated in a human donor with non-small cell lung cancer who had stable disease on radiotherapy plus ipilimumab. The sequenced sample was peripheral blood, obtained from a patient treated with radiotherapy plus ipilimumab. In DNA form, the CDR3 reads TGTGCCAGCAGCGTATCGGGGGCAGTCCCCTCTGGGGCCAACGTCCTGACTTTC. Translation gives CASSVSGAVPSGANVLTF.